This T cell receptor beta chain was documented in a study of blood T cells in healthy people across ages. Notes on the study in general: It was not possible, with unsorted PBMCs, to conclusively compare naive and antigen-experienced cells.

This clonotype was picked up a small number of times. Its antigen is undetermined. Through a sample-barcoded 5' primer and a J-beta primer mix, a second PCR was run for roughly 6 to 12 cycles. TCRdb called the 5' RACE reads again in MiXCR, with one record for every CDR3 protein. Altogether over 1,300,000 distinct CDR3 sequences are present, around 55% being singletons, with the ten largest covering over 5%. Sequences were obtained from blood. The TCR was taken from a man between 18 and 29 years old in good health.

This chain's CDR3 is CASSDYDGGTYEQYF. The DNA for the CDR3 is TGTGCCAGCAGTGACTATGACGGCGGAACCTACGAGCAGTACTTC. The rearrangement uses TRBV6-1 and TRBJ2-7; D is ambiguous. The germline V and J ends were trimmed by 3 bases and 2 bases, with 14 bases remaining between them. Germline CDR1 is MNHNS and CDR2 is SASEGT. The CDR3 is made up of 15 amino acids.